Below are 11 T cell receptor beta chains sequenced from a single sample in a study of cytomegalovirus exposure and HLA in healthy donors. PCR used 60 Vbeta primers and 13 Jbeta primers. Clones were read by immunoSEQ multiplex PCR, and TCRdb kept only the in-frame ones, dropping some. In the table there are fewer than 200,000 clones, roughly 85% of which are singletons. What was sequenced was PBMCs. The receptors stem from a man aged 40-55 years in good health and CMV-seronegative.

As to this clone: Germline is not matched at one junction end, which may reflect a read error. The chain couples TRBV4-1 to TRBJ2-6, with D tentatively TRBD1 (5 bases). CDR1 is MGHRA and CDR2 is YSYEKL in the germline V gene. CDR3 size: 17 residues. The CDR3: CASSQGAASSGANGLTF. Written as DNA, the CDR3 is TGCGCCAGCAGCCAAGGGGCAGCGAGCTCTGGGGCCAACGGCCTGACTTTC.

As for this clone: One end of the junction is discordant with germline, which a read error may explain. The same CDR3 is also encoded by other DNA sequences in this sample. The chain employs TRBV9 and TRBJ2-1; D remains unclear. The V gene's germline CDR1 is SGDLS and CDR2 YYNGEE. The CDR3 is 11 amino acids. The CDR3 DNA is TGTGCCAGCAGCGTACTAGACGGTTGTCTCTTC. Translating gives CASSVLDGCLF.

The chain carries TRBV7-2 and TRBJ2-4; the match to TRBD1 covers 7 bases. Germline lookup yields CDR1 SGHTA and CDR2 FQGNSA. The CDR3 runs 13 residues. V was clipped by 1 base and J by 8 bases; unmatched bases: 2. The chain's CDR3 is CASSLGTGDIQYF. In DNA form, the CDR3 reads TGTGCCAGCAGCTTAGGGACAGGTGACATTCAGTACTTC.

This clone has just a few counts. The rearrangement links TRBV2 to TRBJ2-2; 9 nucleotides line up with TRBD1. Trimming removed 6 bases from V and 3 bases from J; junction bases left unmatched: 5. Germline V gene data show CDR1 as SNHLY and CDR2 as FYNNEI. The CDR3 consists of 15 residues. This chain's CDR3 is CASREQGADTGELFF. CDR3 nucleotides: TGTGCCAGCAGGGAACAGGGGGCGGACACCGGGGAGCTGTTTTTT.

The rearrangement links TRBV27 to TRBJ2-7, with 11 bases identical to TRBD2. J lost 4 bases, V lost 4 bases, and 6 bases had no gene match. CDR1 and CDR2 from the germline V gene are MNHEY and SMNVEV (reference sequence). The CDR3 sequence is 15 residues long. Here the CDR3 reads CASSYSLAGVYEQYF. The CDR3 DNA follows: TGTGCCAGCAGTTATTCACTAGCGGGAGTGTACGAGCAGTACTTC.

The chain uses TRBV28 and TRBJ2-1, with D perhaps TRBD2 (5 bases). Germline V gene sequence: CDR1 MDHEN, CDR2 SYDVKM. The CDR3 loop spans 12 amino acids. Between the trimmed V and J ends, which lost 8 bases and 0 bases, there was a span of 5 bases. CDR3 loop: CASGSSYNEQFF. The DNA of the CDR3 is TGTGCCAGCGGGAGCTCCTACAATGAGCAGTTCTTC.

This clone was observed a few times. This chain connects TRBV10-3 to TRBJ2-7; 14 nucleotides agree with TRBD2. Looked up from germline, CDR1 is ENHRY and CDR2 is SYGVKD. The CDR3 sequence is 17 residues long. Trimming at V came to 3 bases and at J to 4 bases, leaving 8 bases not matched to a gene. The CDR3 here is CAISDPGLAGVQYEQYF. The CDR3 nucleotides read TGTGCCATCAGTGACCCGGGACTAGCGGGAGTACAGTACGAGCAGTACTTC.

The CDR3 loop reads CASSETVNTGELFF. The CDR3 DNA reads as TGTGCCAGCAGCGAGACAGTGAACACCGGGGAGCTGTTTTTT. V usage is TRBV7-6 and J usage is TRBJ2-2, with D perhaps TRBD1 (5 bases). Trimming left V 5 bases short and J 1 base short, with 8 bases between. The length of the CDR3 is 14 residues. Germline CDR1 is SGHVS and CDR2 is FNYEAQ.

This chain links TRBV4-1 with TRBJ2-1, with TRBD2 matching over 9 bases. Germline V lookup: CDR1 MGHRA, CDR2 YSYEKL. The CDR3 has 16 amino acids. The V segment lost 2 bases and the J segment 4 bases; nucleotides outside the gene matches: 6. CDR3: CASSQSGLALYNEQFF. The CDR3 DNA sequence: TGCGCCAGCAGCCAAAGCGGACTAGCGCTATACAATGAGCAGTTCTTC.

This chain uses TRBV12-5 with TRBJ2-1; 15 bases map to TRBD2. The CDR3 has 19 amino acids. After removal of 0 bases from V and 7 bases from J, the junction contained 10 bases not matched to a gene. Germline loops: CDR1 LGHNT, CDR2 FRNRAP. DNA for the CDR3: TGTGCTAGTGGTTTGGTACGCGGGTCCGGGACTAGCGGGAGGAATGAGCAGTTCTTC. It translates to CASGLVRGSGTSGRNEQFF.

This clone appeared a single time. The gene calls are TRBV11-2 and TRBJ2-3, with D unresolved. Germline V lookup: CDR1 SGHAT, CDR2 FQNNGV. V lost 5 bases to trimming and J lost 2 bases, with 5 bases between them. CDR3 size: 12 residues. The CDR3 spells CASSPYTDTQYF. The CDR3 DNA follows: TGTGCCAGCAGCCCCTACACAGATACGCAGTATTTT.